A single sample gave rise to the 14 T cell receptor beta chains below, sequenced in a study of T cell responses to AZD1222 COVID-19 vaccine. Repertoires were generated with immunoSEQ multiplex PCR, while TCRdb's copy carries only in-frame clones and drops some. Of 120,000 or so clones in the sample, more than 65% are singletons; the top ten hold roughly a quarter. The specimen was peripheral blood, collected 28 days after the second AZD1222 dose. The receptors derive from an adult who received the AZD1222 COVID-19 vaccine.

This clone showed up just once. This chain uses TRBV7-2 with TRBJ2-7; D may be TRBD2 (6 bases). CDR3 length: 14 amino acids. V was pared by 6 bases and J by 0 bases, with 12 bases between. CDR1 is SGHTA and CDR2 is FQGNSA in the germline V gene. As DNA, the CDR3 is TGTGCCAGCAGAACTACGACTAGCTCCTACGAGCAGTACTTC. Translated, it gives CASRTTTSSYEQYF.

The V call is TRBV6-1, the J call TRBJ2-7; the D gene is possibly TRBD2 (5 bases). This CDR3 spans 16 amino acids. The germline CDR1 and CDR2 sequences are MNHNS and SASEGT. V was cut by 1 base and J by 2 bases, with 15 bases left in between. This CDR3 is CASSEVDGVSPYEQYF. The CDR3 DNA sequence: TGTGCCAGCAGTGAAGTCGACGGGGTGAGTCCCTACGAGCAGTACTTC.

This chain uses TRBV14 with TRBJ1-5, with D perhaps matching TRBD1 (5 bases). V shed 1 base and J shed 3 bases, with 13 bases lying between them. This CDR3 is built from 16 residues. Germline CDR1 and CDR2: SGHDN and FVKESK. The CDR3 protein is CASSQVLRDYNQPQHF. DNA for the CDR3: TGTGCCAGCAGCCAAGTGTTACGGGACTACAATCAGCCCCAGCATTTT.

V gene TRBV10-2 combines with J gene TRBJ2-7, with 9 bases fitting TRBD2. With V trimmed by 2 bases and J by 4 bases, 6 bases remained unmatched. CDR3 size: 15 residues. Germline V gene data show CDR1 as WSHSY and CDR2 as SAAADI. Here the CDR3 reads CASSEGAGGTYEQYF. The DNA of the CDR3 is TGCGCCAGCAGTGAGGGGGCGGGGGGGACTTACGAGCAGTACTTC.

The genes are TRBV11-3 and TRBJ2-5; D is tentatively TRBD1 or TRBD2 (5 bases each). V was trimmed by 3 bases and J by 3 bases, leaving 5 bases between them. Germline values: CDR1 SGHNT, CDR2 YENEEA. The CDR3 runs to 12 residues. CDR3 sequence (DNA): TGTGCCAGCAGCTTGGGGGAAGAGACCCAGTACTTC. It encodes CASSLGEETQYF.

This sequence joins TRBV7-9 and TRBJ1-2; D ambiguous. The CDR3 is 11 amino acids. V lost 5 bases and J lost 9, with 10 bases in between. From germline, CDR1 is SEHNR and CDR2 FQNEAQ (reference sequence). The CDR3 reads CASSPSPRYTF. The DNA of the CDR3 is TGTGCCAGCAGCCCAAGCCCCCGCTACACCTTC. Complete variable domain (other parts from reference TRBV7-9 and TRBJ1-2): DTGVSQNPRHKITKRGQNVTFRCDPISEHNRLYWYRQTLGQGPEFLTYFQNEAQLEKSRLLSDRFSAERPKGSFSTLEIQRTEQGDSAMYLCASSPSPRYTFGSGTRLTVV.

The table lists this clone with a few counts. CDR3 DNA sequence: TGTGCCAGCAGCCTCCACCATGGTCGGCCAACAGGGGGCCCCTCAAATGGCTACACCTTC. It yields the protein CASSLHHGRPTGGPSNGYTF. This chain links TRBV21-1 with TRBJ1-2; the table's D call of TRBD1 was not tested on the DNA. TRBV21-1 is a pseudogene segment. The CDR3 has 20 residues.

In regard to this clone: The sample has other DNA sequences that encode this CDR3 too. CDR3: CASSFRGREQYF. CDR3 sequence (DNA): TGTGCCAGCAGCTTTAGGGGGCGCGAGCAGTACTTC. V usage is TRBV7-2 and J usage is TRBJ2-7; 7 nucleotides line up with TRBD1. V shed 3 bases and J 6 bases; nucleotides not matched to a gene: 2. Germline V CDR1 and CDR2: SGHTA, FQGNSA. The CDR3 runs 12 residues.

The table lists this clone with a few counts. The J gene is TRBJ1-4, the V gene TRBV4-1; D possibly corresponds to TRBD1 (5 bases). CDR3 length equals 13 residues. V was cut by 6 bases and J by 6 bases, with 11 bases left in between. CDR1 is MGHRA and CDR2 is YSYEKL in the germline V gene. This CDR3 reads CASRDQGDEKLFF. In DNA form, the CDR3 reads TGCGCCAGCAGAGACCAGGGAGATGAAAAACTGTTTTTT.

The J gene is TRBJ2-1, the V gene TRBV5-1; D unresolved. V lost 5 bases and J lost 7, with 13 bases in between. The CDR3 is 13 amino acids. CDR1 and CDR2 (germline): SGHRS, YFSETQ. The CDR3 spells CASRKDPTNEQFF. As DNA, the CDR3 is TGCGCCAGCAGGAAAGACCCTACTAATGAGCAGTTCTTC.

This clone was seen a few times. This chain connects TRBV6-5 to TRBJ1-2, with D tentatively TRBD1 (6 bases). This CDR3 contains 13 residues. CDR1 is MNHEY and CDR2 is SVGAGI in the germline V gene. Trimming pared 6 bases from V and 4 bases from J, leaving 12 bases between. The CDR3 reads CASRDSFLYGYTF. CDR3 nucleotide sequence: TGTGCCAGCAGGGACAGTTTTCTCTATGGCTACACCTTC.

V gene TRBV7-8 combines with J gene TRBJ2-3; 11 bases are a match to TRBD2. This CDR3 is built from 16 residues. The V gene's germline CDR1 is SGHVS and CDR2 FQNEAQ. The V gene end was trimmed by 3 bases and the J gene end by 1 base; junction bases not matched to a gene: 3. CDR3 sequence reads: CASSLGLAAGTDTQYF. CDR3 DNA: TGTGCCAGCAGCTTGGGACTAGCGGCCGGCACAGATACGCAGTATTTT. Based on the CDR3 plus reference TRBV7-8 and TRBJ2-3, the full variable domain is GAGVSQSPRYKVAKRGQDVALRCDPISGHVSLFWYQQALGQGPEFLTYFQNEAQLDKSGLPSDRFFAERPEGSVSTLKIQRTQQEDSAVYLCASSLGLAAGTDTQYFGPGTRLTVL.

The CDR3 DNA reads as TGTGCCAGCCTGAGGAGGGGAGGAGAGACCCAGTACTTC. Its protein product is CASLRRGGETQYF. The gene calls are TRBV3-1 (or the pseudogene TRBV3-2) and TRBJ2-5; D possibly corresponds to TRBD2 (6 bases). Germline V gene data show CDR1 as LGHDT and CDR2 as YNNKEL (reference sequence). V was cut by 8 bases and J by 4 bases, with 14 bases left in between. The CDR3 covers 13 residues.

This clone came up once. V gene TRBV12-5 combines with J gene TRBJ2-5, with TRBD1 matching over 10 bases. The CDR3 has 16 amino acids. Per the germline V gene, CDR1 is LGHNT and CDR2 is FRNRAP. The V and J ends lost 1 base and 4 bases, in that order; junction bases with no gene match: 6. The CDR3 DNA follows: TGTGCTAGTGGTTTGGGGGACAGGGGCGCGGGAGAGACCCAGTACTTC. Translation: CASGLGDRGAGETQYF.